The sequence of this T cell receptor (beta chain) was determined in a study of shared clonotypes between healthy human individuals. Overall study results and limits: Researchers sampled only blood; tissue repertoires likely differ. Estimated richness was generally greater in naive than memory subsets. Non-shared clonotypes had lower generation probabilities than those shared by all four donors.

Concerning this clone: What it recognizes is unknown.

Healthy adults negative for HIV, lacking recent acute infections or vaccinations, served as donors. The V segment lost 3 bases and the J segment 3 bases; nucleotides outside the gene matches: 4. The CDR3 runs to 15 residues. CDR1 is SGDLS, CDR2 YYNGEE, per germline. TCRdb's copy holds only in-frame clones and misses some; the assay was immunoSEQ multiplex PCR. The sample includes over a million clones, around 97% of them seen just once. The chain recombines TRBV9 with TRBJ1-5; 9 nucleotides line up with TRBD1. Specimen: naive CD4+ T cells sorted from blood. Described subset: CD45RA+ positively selected. This TCR was recovered from a man in his thirties or forties in good health. The CDR3 DNA is TGTGCCAGCAGCGCCGGGACAGGGCTCAATCAGCCCCAGCATTTT. The encoded protein is CASSAGTGLNQPQHF.